The clone carrying this T cell receptor (beta chain) was recorded many times. This specimen belongs to a study of molecular identifiers for immune sequencing clone quantification. The germline V gene has CDR1 MNHNY and CDR2 SVGAGI (reference sequence). The CDR3 is 16 amino acids. The ends lost 2 bases at V and 5 bases at J; junction bases unmatched: 10. Via MiXCR, TCRdb re-called the PCR reads, giving one row per CDR3 protein. The table shows 100,000 or so distinct CDR3 sequences, with roughly a fifth occurring only once. This TCR was recovered from a human donor in good health. Some libraries in this study had Jurkat cell RNA spiked in. The chain recombines TRBV6-6 with TRBJ2-7; TRBD1 matches at 9 bases. Sequencing used naive CD8+ T cells from blood, with Jurkat cell RNA spiked in. The subset is: FACS-sorted CD8+CD4-CCR7+CD45RA+ naive T cells. The CDR3 protein is CASSYRTGAGGDEQYF. Written as DNA, the CDR3 is TGTGCCAGCAGTTACAGGACAGGGGCCGGCGGGGACGAGCAGTACTTC.